This entry lists 21 T cell receptor beta chains sequenced from one sample in a study of post-analysis software for immune sequencing data. General observations from the study: Controls showed lower frequencies than patients for a handful of TRBV segments, and TRBV5-6, TRBV5-1 and TRBV20-1 were among these.

TCR beta cDNA libraries had unique molecular identifiers. Via MiXCR, TCRdb re-called the PCR reads, giving one row per CDR3 protein. The data hold about 430,000 distinct CDR3 sequences, with 30% to 40% observed a single time. Which antigens these TCRs recognize remains unknown. Sequenced: blood. The receptors here all came from a girl aged 2 to 10 with multiple sclerosis.

CDR3 DNA sequence: TGTGCCAGCAGCCGGCTAGCGGGATACAATGAGCAGTTCTTC. Translation gives CASSRLAGYNEQFF. V usage is TRBV12-3 or TRBV12-4 and J usage is TRBJ2-1; 9 positions agree with TRBD2. Germline trimming cut 6 bases from V and 4 bases from J; bases unmatched to any gene: 4. CDR3 size: 14 residues.

This clonotype was seen more than once but under ten times. V and J are TRBV27 and TRBJ2-3; D possibly matches TRBD1 or TRBD2 (5 bases each). V shed 8 bases and J shed 6 bases, with 6 bases lying between them. Looked up from germline, CDR1 is MNHEY and CDR2 is SMNVEV (reference sequence). The CDR3 extends over 10 amino acids. CDR3 amino acids: CASEGDTQYF. DNA for the CDR3: TGTGCCAGCGAGGGGGATACGCAGTATTTT.

The chain combines TRBV4-3 with TRBJ2-7; 7 bases match TRBD2. The CDR3 length is 15 residues. V lost 0 bases and J lost 5; bases outside the gene matches: 7. Looked up from germline, CDR1 is LGHNA and CDR2 is YSLEER. The CDR3 DNA is TGCGCCAGCAGCCAAGATCGCGGGAGTGAGCACGAGCAGTACTTC. It specifies CASSQDRGSEHEQYF.

As to this clonotype: At one of its ends the junction is not consistent with the germline gene, which may arise from a read error. The CDR3 nucleotides are TGTGCCATCGCGGGGGGGTATGGCTGCACCTTC. This sequence encodes CAIAGGYGCTF. V is TRBV10-3 and J is TRBJ2-4; 9 nucleotides match TRBD2. This CDR3 region has 11 residues. Per germline, CDR1 ENHRY and CDR2 SYGVKD.

The chain couples TRBV20-1 to TRBJ2-1; D is uncertain. V lost 0 bases and J 5 bases, leaving 8 bases between the germline ends. The CDR3 runs 13 residues. The germline CDR1 and CDR2 sequences are DFQATT and SNEGSKA (reference sequence). This CDR3 is CSARDRLDNEQFF. DNA of the CDR3: TGCAGTGCTAGAGACCGACTCGACAATGAGCAGTTCTTC.

In its sample, this clonotype was seen many times. The V call is TRBV12-3 or TRBV12-4, the J call TRBJ2-4, with 8 positions matching TRBD1. The CDR3 covers 15 residues. V lost 3 bases, J lost 3 bases, and 4 bases stayed unmatched. The CDR3 DNA follows: TGTGCCAGCAGTTTTCAGGGGGCTGGCAAAAACATTCAGTACTTC. It encodes CASSFQGAGKNIQYF.

This clonotype came up a few times. The chain employs TRBV7-6 and TRBJ2-6; the D is unclear. CDR1 SGHVS and CDR2 FNYEAQ come from the germline V gene. Trimming removed 8 bases from V and 4 bases from J, with 6 bases in between. This CDR3 is built from 12 residues. The CDR3 DNA is TGTGCCAGCTCGATAGGGGCCAACGTCCTGACTTTC. Translated: CASSIGANVLTF.

This chain links TRBV6-2 or TRBV6-3 with TRBJ2-7; 7 bases fit TRBD1. V dropped 6 bases and J dropped 7; count of bases not matched to a gene: 9. The V gene's germline CDR1 is MNHEY and CDR2 SVGEGT. The length of the CDR3 is 13 residues. The CDR3 reads CASSPRQGVEQYF. In nucleotides, the CDR3 is TGTGCCAGCAGCCCAAGACAGGGTGTGGAGCAGTACTTC.

The chain employs TRBV6-5 and TRBJ1-5; TRBD1 matches 8 bases. Per germline, CDR1 MNHEY and CDR2 SVGAGI. The length of the CDR3 is 14 residues. V dropped 6 bases and J dropped 7; count of bases not matched to a gene: 8. The CDR3 region has the DNA TGTGCCAGCAGCCGCCGGACAGGGAACCAGCCCCAGCATTTT. It is translated as CASSRRTGNQPQHF.

This chain uses TRBV12-3 or TRBV12-4 with TRBJ1-5; D call uncertain. Trimming left V 6 bases short and J 5 bases short, with 11 bases between. The CDR3 runs 13 residues. CDR3 region: CASSSIGYQPQHF. In DNA, the CDR3 is TGTGCCAGCAGCTCCATAGGGTATCAGCCCCAGCATTTT.

The genes are TRBV29-1 and TRBJ2-5; 7 nucleotides align to TRBD2. The end of the DNA aligns better with TRBJ2-7, so the J call may be wrong. This CDR3 has 16 amino acids. The germline V gene has CDR1 SQVTM and CDR2 ANQGSEA. The CDR3 sequence: CSVAARGRGLFYEQYF. DNA for the CDR3: TGCAGCGTTGCTGCGAGAGGGAGGGGCCTTTTCTACGAGCAGTACTTC.

This clonotype was found a few times. The CDR3 DNA reads TGCAGTGCTAGCCCCGCCAGGCGGGTCTCCTACAATGAGCAGTTCTTC. It yields the protein CSASPARRVSYNEQFF. The chain uses TRBV20-1 and TRBJ2-1; a possible D gene is TRBD2 (5 bases). Germline V CDR1 and CDR2: DFQATT, SNEGSKA (reference sequence). CDR3 length: 16 amino acids. The V and J ends lost 3 bases and 0 bases respectively, with 15 bases between them.

V usage is TRBV7-2 and J usage is TRBJ2-7; D remains ambiguous. The J call may be incorrect, as the DNA end agrees better with TRBJ2-5. Germline lookup yields CDR1 SGHTA and CDR2 FQGNSA. This CDR3 contains 12 residues. CDR3 residues: CASSAGRETQYF. The CDR3 nucleotides are TGTGCCAGCAGCGCCGGACGAGAGACCCAGTACTTC.

This rearrangement joins TRBV7-2 to TRBJ1-5; D is unclear. Trimming removed 1 base from V and 2 bases from J, with 12 bases in between. The CDR3 has 16 residues. CDR1 is SGHTA and CDR2 is FQGNSA in the germline V gene. CDR3 sequence: CASSLDSPRGNQPQHF. The DNA of the CDR3 is TGTGCCAGCAGCTTAGACTCTCCGAGGGGCAATCAGCCCCAGCATTTT.

The rearrangement uses TRBV12-3 or TRBV12-4 and TRBJ2-4; D is possibly TRBD2 (5 bases). Trimming took off 5 bases at V and 2 bases at J, with 13 bases between the two ends. The CDR3 spans 15 residues. This CDR3 is CASSTRGFSKNIQYF. The CDR3 nucleotides read TGTGCCAGCAGTACCCGAGGGTTCTCCAAAAACATTCAGTACTTC.

CDR3 amino acids: CSVVPRTVNTEAFF. CDR3 DNA sequence: TGCAGCGTCGTCCCCCGGACAGTGAACACTGAAGCTTTCTTT. This sequence joins TRBV29-1 and TRBJ1-1; D might be TRBD1 (6 bases). Germline CDR1 and CDR2: SQVTM and ANQGSEA. Trimming removed 6 bases at V and 0 bases at J, with 14 bases between. The CDR3 totals 14 residues.

The chain combines TRBV12-3 or TRBV12-4 with TRBJ2-1; 7 bases fit TRBD2. V gave up 1 base and J gave up 6 bases; unmatched junction bases: 9. This CDR3 is built from 16 residues. For the CDR3, the DNA is TGTGCCAGCAGTTTAGTTCTAGCGGAAACGAGCAATGAGCAGTTCTTC. Residues: CASSLVLAETSNEQFF.

This clonotype was seen repeatedly, ten times or more. This chain joins TRBV28 and TRBJ2-2; D unresolved. Germline lookup yields CDR1 MDHEN and CDR2 SYDVKM. V dropped 6 bases and J dropped 7 bases, with 9 bases sitting between them. This CDR3 contains 12 residues. The CDR3 region is CASRLGHGELFF. The CDR3 DNA reads TGTGCCAGCAGGCTCGGGCACGGGGAGCTGTTTTTT. The complete variable domain, with remaining parts taken from reference TRBV28 and TRBJ2-2, reads DVKVTQSSRYLVKRTGEKVFLECVQDMDHENMFWYRQDPGLGLRLIYFSYDVKMKEKGDIPEGYSVSREKKERFSLILESASTNQTSMYLCASRLGHGELFFGEGSRLTVL.

This sequence joins TRBV20-1 and TRBJ1-2; D not resolved. Germline V gene data show CDR1 as DFQATT and CDR2 as SNEGSKA (reference sequence). CDR3 length equals 15 residues. V lost 0 bases to trimming and J lost 5 bases, with 16 bases between them. The CDR3, as DNA: TGCAGTGCTAGAGACTTCCAGAGGGTGCGGTATGGCTACACCTTC. Its protein product is CSARDFQRVRYGYTF.

The chain carries TRBV30 and TRBJ1-4; tentatively, D is TRBD1 (6 bases). CDR3 length: 12 residues. The V and J ends lost 3 bases and 7 bases respectively, with 9 bases between them. Germline V CDR1 and CDR2: GTSNPN, SVGIG (reference sequence). The CDR3 nucleotides are TGTGCCTGGAGACAGGGTCGTGAAAAACTGTTTTTT. It encodes CAWRQGREKLFF. The variable domain in full, completed from reference TRBV30 and TRBJ1-4, reads SQTIHQWPATLVQPVGSPLSLECTVEGTSNPNLYWYRQAAGRGLQLLFYSVGIGQISSEVPQNLSASRPQDRQFILSSKKLLLSDSGFYLCAWRQGREKLFFGSGTQLSVL.

This clonotype appeared a few times. The chain is built from TRBV2 and TRBJ2-5, with D perhaps TRBD2 (5 bases). The germline V and J ends were trimmed by 1 base and 0 bases, with 18 bases remaining between them. The CDR3 length is 18 residues. CDR1 and CDR2 from the germline V gene are SNHLY and FYNNEI. CDR3: CASSEGWFGLRYQETQYF. The CDR3 region has the DNA TGTGCCAGCAGTGAAGGGTGGTTTGGACTCCGGTACCAAGAGACCCAGTACTTC.